One sample yielded the 13 T cell receptor beta chains listed below, sequenced in a study of cytomegalovirus exposure and HLA in healthy donors. Method: immunoSEQ multiplex PCR; TCRdb's copy keeps in-frame clones and lacks some. The data hold about 270,000 clones, with around 85% observed a single time. The sample consisted of PBMCs. The source of these receptors is a woman aged 18-29 years in good health and CMV-seronegative.

The chain employs TRBV6-5 and TRBJ1-2; 7 bases are shared with TRBD1. J was trimmed by 4 bases and V by 7 bases; bases with no gene match: 3. Germline CDR1 reads MNHEY; CDR2 reads SVGAGI. The CDR3 is 12 residues long. The DNA of the CDR3 is TGTGCCAGCAACGGGGACAGCTATGGCTACACCTTC. This translates into CASNGDSYGYTF.

The chain employs TRBV6-4 and TRBJ1-1, with 7 bases that match TRBD1. The CDR3 has 12 amino acids. Trimming took 4 bases from V and 8 from J; bases not matched to a gene: 4. Per the germline V gene, CDR1 is MRHNA and CDR2 is SNTAGT. CDR3 nucleotide sequence: TGTGCCAGCAGTGCCCGACAGGGAGAAGCTTTCTTT. Residues: CASSARQGEAFF.

The V call is TRBV9, the J call TRBJ1-1; D gene unclear. CDR1 is SGDLS, CDR2 YYNGEE, per germline. The CDR3 has 13 residues. Trimming removed 3 bases at V and 3 bases at J, with 9 bases between. The CDR3 nucleotides are TGTGCCAGCAGCGGTCCGCAGGACACTGAAGCTTTCTTT. This encodes CASSGPQDTEAFF.

J is TRBJ1-2 and V is TRBV6-4, with TRBD1 identical over 10 bases. The V gene's germline CDR1 is MRHNA and CDR2 SNTAGT. After removal of 2 bases from V and 8 bases from J, the junction contained 5 bases not matched to a gene. The CDR3 length is 14 residues. CDR3 region: CASSDPGQGNGYTF. The CDR3 DNA follows: TGTGCCAGCAGTGACCCGGGACAGGGGAACGGCTACACCTTC.

This clone has more than one count but fewer than ten. The rearrangement joins TRBV5-1 to TRBJ1-3, with 12 bases matching TRBD1. The CDR3 is 15 amino acids. Per germline, CDR1 SGHRS and CDR2 YFSETQ. With 4 bases clipped from V and 4 bases from J, the junction kept 3 bases outside the gene matches. Here the CDR3 reads CASSRDRGPGNTIYF. DNA of the CDR3: TGCGCCAGCAGCAGGGACAGGGGGCCGGGAAACACCATATATTTT.

This chain joins TRBV19 and TRBJ1-5; no clear D. Trimming pared 2 bases from V and 4 bases from J, leaving 9 bases between. Germline V gene lookup returns CDR1 LNHDA and CDR2 SQIVND (reference sequence). The CDR3 length is 14 residues. In DNA, the CDR3 is TGTGCCAGTAGTATACCCTCACTGAATCAGCCCCAGCATTTT. Protein sequence: CASSIPSLNQPQHF.

The V gene is TRBV9, the J gene TRBJ1-1; D call uncertain. The CDR3 contains 15 residues. Germline V CDR1 and CDR2: SGDLS, YYNGEE. Trimming cost V 0 bases and J 1 base, with 10 bases left between them. CDR3 sequence reads: CASSVGVRQNTEAFF. In DNA, the CDR3 is TGTGCCAGCAGCGTAGGTGTGCGGCAGAACACTGAAGCTTTCTTT.

The chain has TRBV9 and TRBJ2-5; D may be TRBD1 (6 bases). V was clipped by 3 bases and J by 1 base, with 10 bases between them. The CDR3 is 14 residues long. Germline V gives CDR1 SGDLS, CDR2 YYNGEE. DNA of the CDR3: TGTGCCAGCAGCGCCAGGACAGCCCAAGAGACCCAGTACTTC. Translation: CASSARTAQETQYF.

The rearrangement joins TRBV7-2 to TRBJ2-7; D call uncertain. Trimming cost V 7 bases and J 3 bases, with 7 bases left between them. Germline CDR1 is SGHTA and CDR2 is FQGNSA. The CDR3 runs 11 residues. The CDR3: CASTPGYEQYF. The CDR3 DNA is TGTGCCAGCACCCCGGGCTACGAGCAGTACTTC.

This sequence joins TRBV6-1 and TRBJ1-5, with D hard to call. Germline lookup yields CDR1 MNHNS and CDR2 SASEGT. V lost 1 base, J lost 6 bases, and 10 bases lay in between. The CDR3 runs 14 residues. CDR3 bases: TGTGCCAGCAGTGAAGTTCTCGGAGGTCAGCCCCAGCATTTT. This gives the protein CASSEVLGGQPQHF.

The chain couples TRBV10-2 to TRBJ2-1; TRBD1 agrees at 8 bases. The CDR3 contains 15 residues. Trimming took 5 bases from V and 4 from J; bases not matched to a gene: 7. Germline V gene data show CDR1 as WSHSY and CDR2 as SAAADI. CDR3 DNA sequence: TGCGCCAGCAGTCGGGCCAGGGGGCTGTACAATGAGCAGTTCTTC. Its translation is CASSRARGLYNEQFF.

The chain recombines TRBV6-5 with TRBJ2-3; D gene uncertain. The V end lost 0 bases, the J end lost 0 bases, and 7 bases lay between the germline ends. The V gene's germline CDR1 is MNHEY and CDR2 SVGAGI. The CDR3 has 15 residues. In nucleotides, the CDR3 is TGTGCCAGCAGTTACTCGGGCTATAGCACAGATACGCAGTATTTT. Its translation: CASSYSGYSTDTQYF.

The V and J genes are TRBV5-8 and TRBJ2-3, with 10 bases that match TRBD2. V shed 0 bases and J 1 base; nucleotides not matched to a gene: 2. CDR1 and CDR2 from the germline V gene are SGHTS and YDEGEE. CDR3 length: 16 residues. This CDR3 is CASSLGGTSGTDTQYF. The CDR3 DNA follows: TGTGCCAGCAGCTTGGGGGGGACTAGCGGCACAGATACGCAGTATTTT.